The clone carrying this T cell receptor beta chain has only a few counts. What it binds is not known. 5'RACE primed at constant segments yielded TCR alpha and TCR beta cDNA libraries bearing sample barcodes and UMIs. Via MiXCR, TCRdb re-called the 5' RACE reads, giving one row per CDR3 protein. This sample has approximately 180,000 distinct CDR3 sequences, with about a sixth found just once. CDR1 is SGHTA and CDR2 is FQGTGA in the germline V gene. Trimming took 5 bases from V and 4 from J, leaving 10 bases between them. The CDR3 consists of 13 residues. The sample belongs to a study of T-cell memory formation after mild COVID-19. Study information: TCR clusters were mostly confined to one donor each. Study-wide results and caveats: Pre-infection memory carried some responding clones, suggesting that cross-reactive memory joined. Contracting CD4+ clones lay largely in CM and EM, with CD8+ ones residing in EMRA.

The specimen was PBMCs or a T cell subset sorted from them (not recorded which). V gene TRBV7-3 combines with J gene TRBJ2-3; the D call may be TRBD1 or TRBD2 (5 bases each). This TCR came from an adult woman who had mild COVID-19 (a few samples of this study predate the infection). Cell type and time point are not known. CDR3 protein: CASSPTGPDTQYF. DNA for the CDR3: TGTGCCAGCAGCCCTACGGGGCCAGATACGCAGTATTTT.